Shown below are 25 T cell receptor beta chains from a single sample sequenced in a study of blood T cell repertoires in COVID-19. Using immunoSEQ multiplex PCR, the repertoire was profiled, and TCRdb retains in-frame clones only, with some absent. The data contain 200,000 to 300,000 clones, 84% of them singletons. The sample taken for sequencing was peripheral blood. These receptors all stem from a man aged 35 to 55 who had recovered from COVID-19.

The chain employs TRBV6-5 and TRBJ2-7; a weak D match, TRBD2 (6 bases). The germline V gene has CDR1 MNHEY and CDR2 SVGAGI. V dropped 6 bases and J dropped 1 base, with 10 bases sitting between them. This CDR3 spans 13 amino acids. The CDR3 sequence: CASSAGTSYEQYF. CDR3 DNA sequence: TGTGCCAGCAGCGCCGGGACTTCCTACGAGCAGTACTTC.

This chain connects TRBV5-1 to TRBJ1-4; possibly TRBD1 for D (5 bases). V lost 0 bases and J lost 2, with 8 bases in between. This CDR3 contains 15 residues. Germline V gene data show CDR1 as SGHRS and CDR2 as YFSETQ. The CDR3 protein is CASSLAGVTNEKLFF. The CDR3 nucleotides read TGCGCCAGCAGCTTGGCGGGGGTTACTAATGAAAAACTGTTTTTT.

The chain uses TRBV15 and TRBJ1-2; no clear D. Trimming removed 0 bases from V and 5 bases from J, with 13 bases in between. Germline lookup yields CDR1 LNHNV and CDR2 YYDKDF (reference sequence). The CDR3 totals 15 residues. The CDR3 region has the DNA TGTGCCACCAGCAGAGATACGGGGATCCCTTATGGCTACACCTTC. This encodes CATSRDTGIPYGYTF.

The DNA of the CDR3 is TGCGCCAGCAGTGAAAAGCGGGACTACTGGGAGACCCAGTACTTC. Translation: CASSEKRDYWETQYF. The chain has TRBV10-1 and TRBJ2-5; 7 positions agree with TRBD2. The V and J ends lost 3 bases and 5 bases, in that order; junction bases with no gene match: 9. In germline, CDR1 is WNHNN, CDR2 SYGVQD (reference sequence). The CDR3 runs 15 residues.

The rearrangement links TRBV5-1 to TRBJ2-7; 7 bases line up with TRBD1. The CDR3 is 13 residues long. After removal of 2 bases from V and 3 bases from J, the junction contained 2 bases not matched to a gene. CDR1 is SGHRS and CDR2 is YFSETQ in the germline V gene. The CDR3 DNA reads TGCGCCAGCAGCTTCAGGGACAGCTACGAGCAGTACTTC. It translates to CASSFRDSYEQYF.

This chain links TRBV29-1 with TRBJ2-5, with 14 bases lining up with TRBD2. Trimming cost V 4 bases and J 4 bases; bases outside gene matches: 5. CDR1 and CDR2 (germline): SQVTM, ANQGSEA. The CDR3 runs 15 residues. CDR3 protein: CSVGLAGGSGETQYF. DNA of the CDR3: TGCAGCGTTGGACTAGCGGGAGGGTCGGGAGAGACCCAGTACTTC.

For the CDR3, the DNA is TGCAGCGTCCCCGAGGCTGGCAATGAGCAGTTCTTC. Encoded protein: CSVPEAGNEQFF. This chain uses TRBV29-1 with TRBJ2-1; no clear D gene. The CDR3 totals 12 residues. V lost 6 bases to trimming and J lost 6 bases, with 12 bases between them. Germline lookup yields CDR1 SQVTM and CDR2 ANQGSEA.

This rearrangement joins TRBV5-4 to TRBJ2-3, with D possibly TRBD2 on 6 matching bases. This CDR3 has 16 amino acids. Trimming took 3 bases from V and 2 from J, leaving 16 bases between them. CDR1 and CDR2 from the germline V gene are SGHNT and YYREEE (reference sequence). The CDR3 bases are TGTGCCAGCAGCTCCAAACTAGCCGGTTCCACAGATACGCAGTATTTT. Protein: CASSSKLAGSTDTQYF.

The rearrangement uses TRBV16 and TRBJ1-3, with 8 bases lining up with TRBD1. The germline V gene has CDR1 KGHSY and CDR2 FQNENV. With 4 bases clipped from V and 0 bases from J, the junction kept 11 bases outside the gene matches. The CDR3 totals 18 residues. CDR3 nucleotides: TGTGCCAGCAGCCCTCCGTTGGGGACAGGCCTCTCTGGAAACACCATATATTTT. Protein sequence: CASSPPLGTGLSGNTIYF.

V gene TRBV13 combines with J gene TRBJ2-7, with 11 bases identical to TRBD2. The V gene end was trimmed by 4 bases and the J gene end by 3 bases; junction bases not matched to a gene: 5. The CDR3 runs to 15 residues. Germline V gene lookup returns CDR1 PRHDT and CDR2 FYEKMQ (reference sequence). CDR3 sequence (DNA): TGTGCCAGCAGCTCCGGGACTAGCGGCTTCTACGAGCAGTACTTC. Translating it yields CASSSGTSGFYEQYF.

This chain connects TRBV6-2 or TRBV6-3 to TRBJ1-6; no definite D call. With 2 bases removed from V and 1 base from J, the gap between germline ends came to 6 bases. The CDR3 is made up of 15 amino acids. Germline loops: CDR1 MNHEY, CDR2 SVGEGT. Here the CDR3 DNA reads TGTGCCAGCAGTTACAGAGGATCCTATAATTCACCCCTCCACTTT. It codes for CASSYRGSYNSPLHF.

The V call is TRBV6-5, the J call TRBJ1-5; TRBD1 matches 7 bases. Germline CDR1 reads MNHEY; CDR2 reads SVGAGI. J lost 5 bases, V lost 6 bases, and 7 bases had no gene match. The CDR3 consists of 14 residues. The CDR3 here is CASRPYRGDQPQHF. The DNA for the CDR3 is TGTGCCAGCAGGCCCTACAGGGGTGATCAGCCCCAGCATTTT.

The rearrangement uses TRBV5-8 and TRBJ2-7; D may be TRBD1 (5 bases). This CDR3 contains 14 residues. The germline CDR1 and CDR2 sequences are SGHTS and YDEGEE. Trimming took off 2 bases at V and 3 bases at J, with 12 bases between the two ends. CDR3 nucleotides: TGTGCCAGCAGCTTAGATCGACAGCACTACGAGCAGTACTTC. Translating gives CASSLDRQHYEQYF.

The gene calls are TRBV7-2 and TRBJ1-3; D unclear. Germline V gives CDR1 SGHTA, CDR2 FQGNSA. This CDR3 has 14 amino acids. The germline V and J ends were trimmed by 4 bases and 3 bases, with 10 bases remaining between them. The CDR3 sequence is CASSSAGFGNTIYF. CDR3 nucleotides: TGTGCCAGCAGCTCCGCGGGGTTTGGAAACACCATATATTTT.

The chain carries TRBV3-1 (or the pseudogene TRBV3-2) and TRBJ2-7; D gene ambiguous. Germline V gene data show CDR1 as LGHDT and CDR2 as YNNKEL (reference sequence). The CDR3 sequence is 14 residues long. V was cut by 3 bases and J by 0 bases, with 9 bases left in between. CDR3 sequence: CASSHKQSSYEQYF. The CDR3 bases are TGTGCCAGCAGCCATAAACAGAGCTCCTACGAGCAGTACTTC.

The chain combines TRBV19 with TRBJ2-6, with TRBD1 matching over 7 bases. The CDR3 is 20 residues long. The trim removed 3 bases at V and 0 bases at J, leaving 14 bases unmatched. Looked up from germline, CDR1 is LNHDA and CDR2 is SQIVND (reference sequence). The CDR3: CASSIRGGWDRISGANVLTF. DNA for the CDR3: TGTGCCAGTAGTATTCGGGGTGGTTGGGACAGAATCTCTGGGGCCAACGTCCTGACTTTC.

The CDR3 DNA follows: TGTGCCAGCAGCTCAGACGGCGGGACTAGCGGGGCGAACACCGGGGAGCTGTTTTTT. Protein: CASSSDGGTSGANTGELFF. The chain combines TRBV11-2 with TRBJ2-2; 13 bases line up with TRBD2. The CDR3 sequence is 19 residues long. Germline assignment: CDR1 SGHAT and CDR2 FQNNGV. V lost 4 bases and J lost 0; bases outside the gene matches: 8.

This chain's CDR3 is CAISDRTGLTAYNEQFF. CDR3 nucleotides: TGTGCCATCAGTGATCGGACAGGGCTCACGGCCTACAATGAGCAGTTCTTC. V gene TRBV10-3 combines with J gene TRBJ2-1; 8 nucleotides align to TRBD1. The V gene end was trimmed by 3 bases and the J gene end by 2 bases; junction bases not matched to a gene: 9. The CDR3 runs 17 residues. Germline CDR1 reads ENHRY; CDR2 reads SYGVKD.

This clone was seen a handful of times. This rearrangement joins TRBV4-1 to TRBJ1-1; 7 nucleotides line up with TRBD1. The CDR3 length is 14 residues. V dropped 1 base and J dropped 4; count of bases not matched to a gene: 3. In germline, CDR1 is MGHRA, CDR2 YSYEKL. CDR3 nucleotides: TGCGCCAGCAGCCAAGTCCAGGGGGTCACTGAAGCTTTCTTT. It encodes CASSQVQGVTEAFF.

This chain uses TRBV12-3 or TRBV12-4 with TRBJ1-1; tentative D call: TRBD1 (6 bases). Trimming removed 5 bases at V and 5 bases at J, with 12 bases between. This CDR3 has 13 amino acids. For the CDR3, the DNA is TGTGCCAGCAGTCCGCAGGGGATGACTGAAGCTTTCTTT. Translation: CASSPQGMTEAFF.

This clone was seen repeatedly, ten times or more. The chain combines TRBV15 with TRBJ1-2; TRBD1 aligns across 8 bases. CDR3 length: 16 amino acids. V was clipped by 3 bases and J by 6 bases; unmatched bases: 12. The germline V gene encodes CDR1 LNHNV and CDR2 YYDKDF (reference sequence). The CDR3 protein is CATSRSAGGLWNGYTF. CDR3 nucleotides: TGTGCCACCAGCAGGTCGGCAGGGGGCCTTTGGAATGGCTACACCTTC. The whole variable domain, remainder taken from reference TRBV15 and TRBJ1-2, is DAMVIQNPRYQVTQFGKPVTLSCSQTLNHNVMYWYQQKSSQAPKLLFHYYDKDFNNEADTPDNFQSRRPNTSFCFLDIRSPGLGDTAMYLCATSRSAGGLWNGYTFGSGTRLTVV.

The sample holds a few counts of this clone. The chain combines TRBV25-1 with TRBJ1-1, with 7 bases matching TRBD1. V was clipped by 1 base and J by 8 bases; unmatched bases: 1. Germline lookup yields CDR1 MGHDK and CDR2 SYGVNS. CDR3 size: 12 residues. The CDR3 DNA reads TGTGCCAGCAGTGAATGGGACAGCGAAGCTTTCTTT. Its protein product is CASSEWDSEAFF.

The chain employs TRBV6-5 and TRBJ2-7, with 7 bases aligning to TRBD1. The germline V gene has CDR1 MNHEY and CDR2 SVGAGI. CDR3 size: 16 residues. J was trimmed by 1 base and V by 0 bases; bases with no gene match: 6. CDR3 residues: CASSYSQGVWSYEQYF. CDR3 coding DNA: TGTGCCAGCAGTTACTCCCAGGGGGTTTGGTCCTACGAGCAGTACTTC.

This clone was seen a handful of times. This chain uses TRBV19 with TRBJ1-6; D is unresolved. The CDR3 extends over 12 amino acids. Germline-derived CDR1 and CDR2 are LNHDA and SQIVND (reference sequence). Trimming removed 5 bases at V and 8 bases at J, with 7 bases between. For the CDR3, the DNA is TGTGCCAGTAGTGTCCCGGATTCACCCCTCCACTTT. Protein sequence: CASSVPDSPLHF.

The gene calls are TRBV7-6 and TRBJ2-2, with TRBD2 identical over 9 bases. Trimming took 5 bases from V and 9 from J; bases not matched to a gene: 13. The V gene's germline CDR1 is SGHVS and CDR2 FNYEAQ. There are 16 residues in the CDR3. The CDR3 here is CASSPPGSGSVRELFF. The CDR3 DNA sequence: TGTGCCAGCAGCCCCCCTGGTAGCGGGAGTGTCAGGGAGCTGTTTTTT.